Shown below are 10 T cell receptor beta chains from a single sample sequenced in a study of T cell responses to AZD1222 COVID-19 vaccine. Only in-frame clones appear in the TCRdb table, and some are missing; sequencing was by immunoSEQ multiplex PCR. Counted here are 150,000 to 200,000 clones, around 86% occurring once; the ten biggest clones make up 2.5% to 3%. The input for sequencing was peripheral blood, taken on day 0 of MenACWY control vaccination. Source of these receptors: an adult in good health.

The rearrangement uses TRBV3-1 (or the pseudogene TRBV3-2) and TRBJ1-4, with 8 bases matching TRBD1. Germline V gene sequence: CDR1 LGHDT, CDR2 YNNKEL (reference sequence). This CDR3 is built from 17 residues. V trimming: 4 bases; J trimming: 6 bases; junction bases outside the gene matches: 13. The CDR3 sequence is CASSLLGRAGGHEKLFF. The CDR3 DNA is TGTGCCAGCAGCCTCCTCGGTCGGGCAGGGGGCCATGAAAAACTGTTTTTT.

This sequence joins TRBV18 and TRBJ2-7, with D perhaps matching TRBD1 (5 bases). V was clipped by 3 bases and J by 2 bases, with 14 bases between them. CDR1 and CDR2 from the germline V gene are KGHSH and LQKENI. This CDR3 is built from 15 residues. CDR3 sequence reads: CASSPRTQTTYEQYF. The CDR3 nucleotides read TGTGCCAGCTCACCTCGGACACAGACAACCTACGAGCAGTACTTC.

This sequence joins TRBV14 and TRBJ1-4; 7 bases agree with TRBD1. In germline, CDR1 is SGHDN, CDR2 FVKESK. V lost 3 bases and J lost 1; bases outside the gene matches: 5. CDR3 length: 16 amino acids. CDR3 sequence (DNA): TGTGCCAGCAGCCACACGGACAGGAGAACTAATGAAAAACTGTTTTTT. Translating gives CASSHTDRRTNEKLFF.

The sample holds one count of this clone. The chain is built from TRBV5-5 and TRBJ1-1; 8 bases fit TRBD1. The V segment lost 4 bases and the J segment 8 bases; nucleotides outside the gene matches: 4. Germline V gene sequence: CDR1 SGHKS, CDR2 YYEKEE (reference sequence). This CDR3 has 12 amino acids. CDR3 nucleotide sequence: TGTGCCAGCAGCCAAGGGACAGGAGAAGCTTTCTTT. Amino acid sequence: CASSQGTGEAFF.

This chain uses TRBV7-2 with TRBJ1-1, with TRBD1 matching over 7 bases. V shed 1 base, J shed 5 bases, and the junction held 1 base outside the gene matches. The CDR3 totals 13 residues. Germline V gene data show CDR1 as SGHTA and CDR2 as FQGNSA. In DNA form, the CDR3 reads TGTGCCAGCAGCTTAGGGGGACAGACTGAAGCTTTCTTT. This encodes CASSLGGQTEAFF.

This chain links TRBV9 with TRBJ2-5; D perhaps matches TRBD1 (6 bases). Germline V gene lookup returns CDR1 SGDLS and CDR2 YYNGEE. Trimming took off 0 bases at V and 2 bases at J, with 14 bases between the two ends. CDR3 length: 16 amino acids. The CDR3 loop is CASSVGQGLPQETQYF. Here the CDR3 DNA reads TGTGCCAGCAGCGTAGGTCAGGGGCTCCCTCAAGAGACCCAGTACTTC.

The rearrangement joins TRBV28 to TRBJ1-4; 7 positions agree with TRBD1. V dropped 5 bases and J dropped 8; count of bases not matched to a gene: 17. The CDR3 has 17 residues. From germline, CDR1 is MDHEN and CDR2 SYDVKM. As DNA, the CDR3 is TGTGCCAGCAGTGCAACCCCCTCAGCAGGGGGAAAGGAAAAACTGTTTTTT. Protein product: CASSATPSAGGKEKLFF.

J is TRBJ1-6 and V is TRBV6-1; tentatively, D is TRBD1 (6 bases). This CDR3 is built from 16 residues. V lost 2 bases and J lost 7, with 15 bases in between. The germline V gene encodes CDR1 MNHNS and CDR2 SASEGT. This chain's CDR3 is CASSETWGQGNSPLHF. CDR3 coding DNA: TGTGCCAGCAGTGAAACGTGGGGGCAGGGGAATTCACCCCTCCACTTT.

This chain links TRBV19 with TRBJ1-5; weak D call: TRBD1 (5 bases). V gave up 1 base and J gave up 6 bases, with 19 bases separating them. The CDR3 loop spans 17 amino acids. Germline CDR1 LNHDA, CDR2 SQIVND (reference sequence). For the CDR3, the DNA is TGTGCCAGTAGTATAGTAGCCTCGGCAGGGAGGAGTCAGCCCCAGCATTTT. Amino acid sequence: CASSIVASAGRSQPQHF.

This sequence joins TRBV5-4 and TRBJ2-7, with D possibly matching TRBD1 (6 bases). V lost 1 base and J 2 bases, leaving 10 bases between the germline ends. The CDR3 is 14 residues long. Germline CDR1 SGHNT, CDR2 YYREEE (reference sequence). The CDR3 here is CASSLPDSTYEQYF. Written as DNA, the CDR3 is TGTGCCAGCAGCTTGCCGGACAGTACCTACGAGCAGTACTTC.